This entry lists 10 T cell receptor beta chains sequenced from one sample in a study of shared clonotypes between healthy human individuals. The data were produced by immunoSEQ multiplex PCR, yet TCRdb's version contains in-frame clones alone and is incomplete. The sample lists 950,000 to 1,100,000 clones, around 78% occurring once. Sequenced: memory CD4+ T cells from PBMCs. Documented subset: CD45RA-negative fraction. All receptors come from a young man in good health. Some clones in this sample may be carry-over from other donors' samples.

As DNA, the CDR3 is TGTGCCACCAGCAGAGATCGATTCGGATTTAATGAGCAGTTCTTC. As protein: CATSRDRFGFNEQFF. The gene calls are TRBV15 and TRBJ2-1; D gene ambiguous. Germline V gene lookup returns CDR1 LNHNV and CDR2 YYDKDF (reference sequence). The length of the CDR3 is 15 residues. Trimming cost V 0 bases and J 7 bases, with 13 bases left between them.

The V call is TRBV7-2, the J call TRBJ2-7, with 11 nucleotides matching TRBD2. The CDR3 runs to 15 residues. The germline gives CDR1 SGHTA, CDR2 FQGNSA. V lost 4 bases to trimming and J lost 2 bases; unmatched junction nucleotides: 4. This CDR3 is CASSSASGGPYEQYF. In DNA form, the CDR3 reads TGTGCCAGCAGCTCAGCTAGCGGGGGGCCCTACGAGCAGTACTTC. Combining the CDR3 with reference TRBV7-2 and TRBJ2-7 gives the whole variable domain GAGVSQSPSNKVTEKGKDVELRCDPISGHTALYWYRQSLGQGLEFLIYFQGNSAPDKSGLPSDRFSAERTGGSVSTLTIQRTQQEDSAVYLCASSSASGGPYEQYFGPGTRLTVT.

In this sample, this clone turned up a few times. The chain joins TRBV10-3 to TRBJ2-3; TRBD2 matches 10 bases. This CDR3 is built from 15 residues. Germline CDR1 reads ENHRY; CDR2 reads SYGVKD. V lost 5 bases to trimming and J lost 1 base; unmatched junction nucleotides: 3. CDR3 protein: CAISRAGGRTDTQYF. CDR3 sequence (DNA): TGTGCCATCAGTAGAGCGGGAGGGCGCACAGATACGCAGTATTTT.

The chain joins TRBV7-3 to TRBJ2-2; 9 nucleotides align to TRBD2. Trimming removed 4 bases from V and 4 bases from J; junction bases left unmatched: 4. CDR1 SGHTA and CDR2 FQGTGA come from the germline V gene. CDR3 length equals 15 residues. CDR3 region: CASSSREGRTGELFF. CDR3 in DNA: TGTGCCAGCAGCTCGCGGGAGGGCCGCACCGGGGAGCTGTTTTTT.

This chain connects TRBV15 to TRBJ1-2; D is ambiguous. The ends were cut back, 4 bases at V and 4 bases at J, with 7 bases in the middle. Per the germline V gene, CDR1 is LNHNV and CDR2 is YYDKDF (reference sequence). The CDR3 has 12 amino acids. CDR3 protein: CATSKDGYGYTF. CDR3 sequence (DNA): TGTGCCACCAGCAAAGACGGCTATGGCTACACCTTC.

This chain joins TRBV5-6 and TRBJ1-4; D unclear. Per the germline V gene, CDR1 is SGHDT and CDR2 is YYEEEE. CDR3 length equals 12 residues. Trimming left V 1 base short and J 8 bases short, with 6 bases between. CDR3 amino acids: CASSLSGEKLFF. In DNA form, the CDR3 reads TGTGCCAGCAGCTTGTCTGGGGAAAAACTGTTTTTT.

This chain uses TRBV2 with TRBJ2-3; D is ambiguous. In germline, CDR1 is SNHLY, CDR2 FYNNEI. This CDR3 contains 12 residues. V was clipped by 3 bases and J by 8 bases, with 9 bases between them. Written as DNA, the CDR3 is TGTGCCAGCAGTGATACTGCCTCTACGCAGTATTTT. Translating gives CASSDTASTQYF. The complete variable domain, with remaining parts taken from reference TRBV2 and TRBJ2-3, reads EPEVTQTPSHQVTQMGQEVILRCVPISNHLYFYWYRQILGQKVEFLVSFYNNEISEKSEIFDDQFSVERPDGSNFTLKIRSTKLEDSAMYFCASSDTASTQYFGPGTRLTVL.

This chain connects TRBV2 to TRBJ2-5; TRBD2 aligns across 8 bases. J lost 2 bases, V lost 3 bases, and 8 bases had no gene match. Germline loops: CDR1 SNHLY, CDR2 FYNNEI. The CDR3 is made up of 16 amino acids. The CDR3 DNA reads TGTGCCAGCAGTGACGTAACGGGAGGGGGACAAGAGACCCAGTACTTC. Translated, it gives CASSDVTGGGQETQYF.

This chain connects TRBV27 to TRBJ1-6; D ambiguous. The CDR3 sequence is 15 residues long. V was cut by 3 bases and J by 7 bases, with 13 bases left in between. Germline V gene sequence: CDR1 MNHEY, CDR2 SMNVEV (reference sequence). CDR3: CASSLNFAGNSPLHF. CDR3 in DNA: TGTGCCAGCAGTTTGAATTTTGCGGGGAATTCACCCCTCCACTTT.

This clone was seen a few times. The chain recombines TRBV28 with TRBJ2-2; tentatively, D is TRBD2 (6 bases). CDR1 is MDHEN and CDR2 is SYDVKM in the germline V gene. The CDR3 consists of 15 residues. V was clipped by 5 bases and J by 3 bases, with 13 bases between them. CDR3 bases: TGTGCCAGCAGTACCACCGGGACTCACACCGGGGAGCTGTTTTTT. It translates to CASSTTGTHTGELFF.